The entry that follows covers one T cell receptor (beta chain) sequence. What it binds is unknown. The data are from a study of shared clonotypes between healthy human individuals. Findings and caveats of the study: Larger estimated richness was generally recorded for naive subsets relative to memory subsets.

Trimming removed 0 bases at V and 6 bases at J, with 8 bases between. Per the germline V gene, CDR1 is MNHEY and CDR2 is SVGAGI. The CDR3 extends over 14 amino acids. Sequenced by immunoSEQ multiplex PCR; TCRdb stores in-frame clones only, minus some. The sample records about 2.3 million clones, around 92% being singletons. The chain carries TRBV6-5 and TRBJ1-4; D call uncertain. The sequence came from a man aged 18-30 years in good health. Some clones in this sample may be carry-over from other donors' samples. Sequencing input: naive CD4+ T cells from PBMCs. Subset given: CD45RA+ positively selected. The CDR3 here is CASSYSWDYEKLFF. CDR3 coding DNA: TGTGCCAGCAGTTACTCGTGGGATTATGAAAAACTGTTTTTT.